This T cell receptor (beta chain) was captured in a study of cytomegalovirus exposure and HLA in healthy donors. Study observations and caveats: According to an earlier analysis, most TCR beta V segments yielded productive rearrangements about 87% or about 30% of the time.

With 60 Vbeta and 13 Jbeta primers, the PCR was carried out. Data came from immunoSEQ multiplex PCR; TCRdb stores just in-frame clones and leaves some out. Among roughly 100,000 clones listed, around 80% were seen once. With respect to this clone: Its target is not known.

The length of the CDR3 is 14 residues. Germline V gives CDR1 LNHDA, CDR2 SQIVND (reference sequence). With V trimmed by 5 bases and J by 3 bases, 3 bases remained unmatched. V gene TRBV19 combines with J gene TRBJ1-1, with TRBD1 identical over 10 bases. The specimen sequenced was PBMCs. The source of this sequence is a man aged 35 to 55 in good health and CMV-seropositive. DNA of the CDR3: TGTGCCAGTAGTTGGGACAGGGGTGACACTGAAGCTTTCTTT. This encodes CASSWDRGDTEAFF.